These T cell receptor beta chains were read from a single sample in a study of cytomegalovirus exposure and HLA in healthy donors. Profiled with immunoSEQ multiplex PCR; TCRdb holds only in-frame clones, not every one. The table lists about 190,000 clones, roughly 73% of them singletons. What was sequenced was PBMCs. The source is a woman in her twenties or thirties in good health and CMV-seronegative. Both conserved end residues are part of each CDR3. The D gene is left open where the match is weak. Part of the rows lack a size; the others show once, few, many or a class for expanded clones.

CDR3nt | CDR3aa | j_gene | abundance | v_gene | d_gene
TGTGCCAGCAGCCCAGACTGGGCTAGCCAGCACGAGCAGTACTTC | CASSPDWASQHEQYF | TRBJ2-7 | - | TRBV7-2 | -
TGTGCCAGCAGTGACGGCGGGGGCAGCACAGATACGCAGTATTTT | CASSDGGGSTDTQYF | TRBJ2-3 | few | TRBV2 | -
TGTGCCAGCAGCTTCCGAGGCCGGGAAAGCTCCTACGAGCAGTACTTC | CASSFRGRESSYEQYF | TRBJ2-7 | - | TRBV7-9 | -
TGTGCCAGCAGAGGACAGTTAGTGAACACTGAAGCTTTCTTT | CASRGQLVNTEAFF | TRBJ1-1 | - | TRBV6-1 | -
TGTGCCAGCAGCCTGGAGCTAGGGCGGGACAATGAGCAGTTCTTC | CASSLELGRDNEQFF | TRBJ2-1 | - | TRBV7-9 | -
TGTGCCAGCAGCTTAGAGTCTATACTAGCTCCGACCGAGCAGTACTTC | CASSLESILAPTEQYF | TRBJ2-7 | few | TRBV7-2 | -
TGTGCCAGCAGCCTCTACGGGGGGTCGGACAATGAGCAGTTCTTC | CASSLYGGSDNEQFF | TRBJ2-1 | - | TRBV7-8 | TRBD2
TGTGCCAGCAGCTCCCTAAGTCAGGGGGTGGTGAACTATGGCTACACCTTC | CASSSLSQGVVNYGYTF | TRBJ1-2 | - | TRBV7-9 | TRBD1
TGTGCCAGCAGCTTCCAGGGATCGAGCAATCAGCCCCAGCATTTT | CASSFQGSSNQPQHF | TRBJ1-5 | - | TRBV7-2 | -
TGTGCCAGCAGTGAAAAGGGGGTCGCCTATGGCTACACCTTC | CASSEKGVAYGYTF | TRBJ1-2 | - | TRBV2 | -
TGTGCCAGCATGCGGGACAGCACAGGAAACACCATATATTTT | CASMRDSTGNTIYF | TRBJ1-3 | - | TRBV9 | TRBD1
TGCGCCAGCAGTAACGGTCCACTCAGGAACACAGATACGCAGTATTTT | CASSNGPLRNTDTQYF | TRBJ2-3 | - | TRBV23-1 | -
TGCGCCAGCAGTGATGGGACAGGGGGCTTTCTCTACGAGCAGTACTTC | CASSDGTGGFLYEQYF | TRBJ2-7 | - | TRBV10-2 | TRBD1
TGTGCTAGTGGTTTGAGTAGCGGGGGAGCGACCGGGGAGCTGTTTTTT | CASGLSSGGATGELFF | TRBJ2-2 | - | TRBV12-5 | TRBD2
TGTGCCAGCAGTGCCAGGGGGGCGGGGCAAGAGACCCAGTACTTC | CASSARGAGQETQYF | TRBJ2-5 | once | TRBV25-1 | -
TGTGCCAGCACCTACTCGGGGGCGCGGGGCTACACCTTC | CASTYSGARGYTF | TRBJ1-2 | - | TRBV6-5 | -
TGCGCCAGCAGTGACGGTCCCTTTCCCGGCTACACCTTC | CASSDGPFPGYTF | TRBJ1-2 | - | TRBV10-2 | -
TGTGCCAGCAGCTTAAGGGTAGCGGGGCCCTACGAGCAGTACTTC | CASSLRVAGPYEQYF | TRBJ2-7 | once | TRBV11-2 | TRBD2
TGCGCCAGCAGTCAACCCCTCGGGGGACAGGGGTCCAATGAGCAGTTCTTC | CASSQPLGGQGSNEQFF | TRBJ2-1 | - | TRBV23-1 | TRBD1
TGTGCCAGCAGTGAAAGCGTAGCGGGAGGCGATGAGCAGTTCTTC | CASSESVAGGDEQFF | TRBJ2-1 | - | TRBV6-4 | TRBD2
TGTGCCAGCAGCCTTGTTGCGGGGTCCTACGAGCAGTACTTC | CASSLVAGSYEQYF | TRBJ2-7 | - | TRBV5-4 | -
TGCGCCAGCAGCGACAGGGCCTATGGCTACACCTTC | CASSDRAYGYTF | TRBJ1-2 | - | TRBV10-2 | TRBD1
TGCGCCAGCGCTGCTAGCGGGATCTTCGAGACCCAGTACTTC | CASAASGIFETQYF | TRBJ2-5 | - | TRBV5-1 | TRBD2
TGTGCCAGCAGCTTTCCAGGGACTGAAGCTTTCTTT | CASSFPGTEAFF | TRBJ1-1 | - | TRBV5-4 | -
TGTGCCAGCAGCCGCGGACTACAGGGGACCGGGGAGCTGTTTTTT | CASSRGLQGTGELFF | TRBJ2-2 | - | TRBV9 | -
TGCGCCAGCAGCCGCCAAATTGGTCGGGGGGACACTGAAGCTTTCTTT | CASSRQIGRGDTEAFF | TRBJ1-1 | - | TRBV4-1 | -
TGTGCCAGCACCGGTAGCAATCAGCCCCAGCATTTT | CASTGSNQPQHF | TRBJ1-5 | few | TRBV6-1 | -
TGTGCCAGCAGCTTGTTGGAGCCGACCAACTATGGCTACACCTTC | CASSLLEPTNYGYTF | TRBJ1-2 | - | TRBV5-5 | -
TGTGCCAGCAGCCCACTCGACAGGAGCTCCTACGAGCAGTACTTC | CASSPLDRSSYEQYF | TRBJ2-7 | - | TRBV7-9 | -
TGCGCCAGCAGCCACCGGGACAACCTATACGAGCAGTACTTC | CASSHRDNLYEQYF | TRBJ2-7 | - | TRBV5-1 | -
TGTGCCAGTAGTAGGCGGACAGGGGTCGTCTCTGGAAACACCATATATTTT | CASSRRTGVVSGNTIYF | TRBJ1-3 | few | TRBV19 | TRBD1
TGTGCCAGCAGTTTTTCGGGGGTGGGGCAGCCCCAGCATTTT | CASSFSGVGQPQHF | TRBJ1-5 | - | TRBV27 | -
TGTGCCAGTAGTCCAGGGGTCGGGACTGAAGCTTTCTTT | CASSPGVGTEAFF | TRBJ1-1 | few | TRBV19 | -
TGTGCCAGCAGCTTTGGCGGGATCTTAAATGAGCAGTTCTTC | CASSFGGILNEQFF | TRBJ2-1 | - | TRBV11-3 | -
TGTGCTAGTGGTTTGAGCGGGACAGGGAGTTACGAGCAGTACTTC | CASGLSGTGSYEQYF | TRBJ2-7 | - | TRBV12-5 | TRBD1
TGTGCCAGTAGTATCCCGACCGGGGAGCTGTTTTTT | CASSIPTGELFF | TRBJ2-2 | - | TRBV19 | -
TGTGCCAGTAAAAGGACTAGCGGGATCCACGAGCAGTACTTC | CASKRTSGIHEQYF | TRBJ2-7 | - | TRBV19 | TRBD2
TGTGCCAGCAGGACTTCCACGGATACGCAGTATTTT | CASRTSTDTQYF | TRBJ2-3 | - | TRBV6-1 | -
TGCAGCTCCTGGTGGGGCGGGGGGGAGACCCAGTACTTC | CSSWWGGGETQYF | TRBJ2-5 | once | TRBV29-1 | TRBD2